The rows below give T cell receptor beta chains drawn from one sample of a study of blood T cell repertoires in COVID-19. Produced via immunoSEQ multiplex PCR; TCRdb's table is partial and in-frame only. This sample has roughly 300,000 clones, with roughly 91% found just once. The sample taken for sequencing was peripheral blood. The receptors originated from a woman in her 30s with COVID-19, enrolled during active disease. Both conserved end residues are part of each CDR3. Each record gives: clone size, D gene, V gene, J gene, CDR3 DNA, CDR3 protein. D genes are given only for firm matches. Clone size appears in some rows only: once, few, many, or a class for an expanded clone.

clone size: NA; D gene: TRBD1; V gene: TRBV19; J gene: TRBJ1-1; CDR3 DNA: TGTGCCAGTAGTATTTATGAGGGGGCGGATGGCACTGAAGCTTTCTTT; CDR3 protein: CASSIYEGADGTEAFF
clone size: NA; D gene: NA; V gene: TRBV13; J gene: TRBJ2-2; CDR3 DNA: TGTGCCAGCAGCTTAACAGACACCGGGGAGCTGTTTTTT; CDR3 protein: CASSLTDTGELFF
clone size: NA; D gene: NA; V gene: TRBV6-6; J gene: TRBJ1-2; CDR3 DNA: TGTGCCAGCAGTCCCGGGGGGTTCTATGGCTACACCTTC; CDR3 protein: CASSPGGFYGYTF
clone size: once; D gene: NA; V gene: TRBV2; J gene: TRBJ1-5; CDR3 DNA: TGTGCCAGCAGGGCCCAACAGGGTTTTGGTCAGCCCCAGCATTTT; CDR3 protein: CASRAQQGFGQPQHF
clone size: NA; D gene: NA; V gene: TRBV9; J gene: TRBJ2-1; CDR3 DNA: TGTGCCAGCAGCCCCCCGAGGGGGACCTACAATGAGCAGTTCTTC; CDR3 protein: CASSPPRGTYNEQFF
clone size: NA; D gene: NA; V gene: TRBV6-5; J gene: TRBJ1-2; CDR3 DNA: TGTGCCAGCAGTTACTCGGTCGAGAAGCCCCTTGGCTACACCTTC; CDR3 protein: CASSYSVEKPLGYTF
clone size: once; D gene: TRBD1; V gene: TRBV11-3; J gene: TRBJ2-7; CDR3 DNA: TGTGCCAGCAGCCCACTCGGCCTTGGGGACAGGGGGATGAACGAGCAGTACTTC; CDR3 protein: CASSPLGLGDRGMNEQYF
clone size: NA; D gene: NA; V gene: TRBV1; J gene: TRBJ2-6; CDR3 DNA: TGCACCAGCAGCCACAGACAGGGGGCCTGCGGGGCCAACGTCCTGACTTTC; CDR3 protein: CTSSHRQGACGANVLTF
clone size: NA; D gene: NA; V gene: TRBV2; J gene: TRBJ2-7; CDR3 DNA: TGTGCCAGCAACACTAACCGGGCCTACGAGCAGTACTTC; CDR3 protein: CASNTNRAYEQYF
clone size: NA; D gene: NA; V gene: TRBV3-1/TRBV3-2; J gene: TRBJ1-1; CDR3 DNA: TGTGCCAGCAGCCACCTAGGGAACACTGAAGCTTTCTTT; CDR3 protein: CASSHLGNTEAFF
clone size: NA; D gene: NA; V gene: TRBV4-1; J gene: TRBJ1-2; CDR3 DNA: TGCGCCAGCAGCCGCGGGGAGGGAGGACTTAGGGGTGGCTACACCTTC; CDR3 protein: CASSRGEGGLRGGYTF
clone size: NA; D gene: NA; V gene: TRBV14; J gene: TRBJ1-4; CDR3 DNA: TGTGCCAGCAGCCAAGTCTCAAGGCTGGGCGAAAAACTGTTTTTT; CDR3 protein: CASSQVSRLGEKLFF
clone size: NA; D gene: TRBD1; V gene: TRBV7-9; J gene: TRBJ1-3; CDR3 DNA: TGTGCCAGCAGCCCAACCGGGACAGCAGACACCATATATTTT; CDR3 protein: CASSPTGTADTIYF
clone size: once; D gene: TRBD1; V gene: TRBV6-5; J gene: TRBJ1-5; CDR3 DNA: TGTGCCAGCAGACAGGGGGGGGGCAATCAGCCCCAGCATTTT; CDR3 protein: CASRQGGGNQPQHF
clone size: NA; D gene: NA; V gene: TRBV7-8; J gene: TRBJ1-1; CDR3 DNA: TGTGCCAGCAGCCACGGAACAGGAGAAGCTTTCTTT; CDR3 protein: CASSHGTGEAFF
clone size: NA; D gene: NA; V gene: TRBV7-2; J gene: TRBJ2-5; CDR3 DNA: TGTGCCAGCAGCTTAGCGCGGGTTGCGGGATACCAAGAGACCCAGTACTTC; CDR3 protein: CASSLARVAGYQETQYF
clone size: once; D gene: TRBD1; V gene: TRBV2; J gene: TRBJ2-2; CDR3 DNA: TGTGCCAGCAGTGAGACAGGGTCGGGGGAGCTGTTTTTT; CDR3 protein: CASSETGSGELFF
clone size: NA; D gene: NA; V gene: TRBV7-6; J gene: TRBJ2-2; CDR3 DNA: TGTGCCAGCAGCGCGAGGACAGAAGGCACCGGGGAGCTGTTTTTT; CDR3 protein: CASSARTEGTGELFF
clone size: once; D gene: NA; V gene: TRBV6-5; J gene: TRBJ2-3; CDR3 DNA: TGTGCCAGCAGTTATTCGCCCGATTCGGGAGATACGCAGTATTTT; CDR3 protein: CASSYSPDSGDTQYF
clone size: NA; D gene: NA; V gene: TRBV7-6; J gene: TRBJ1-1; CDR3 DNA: TGTGCCAGCAGCTACCCAGTCCAGGGGACGAACACTGAAGCTTTCTTT; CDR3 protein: CASSYPVQGTNTEAFF
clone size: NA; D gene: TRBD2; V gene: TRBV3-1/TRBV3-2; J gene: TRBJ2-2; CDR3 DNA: TGTGCCAGCAGCCTGACTAGCGGGAGGACCGGGGAGCTGTTTTTT; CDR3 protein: CASSLTSGRTGELFF
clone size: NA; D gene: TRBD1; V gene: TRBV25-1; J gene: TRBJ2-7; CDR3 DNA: TGTGCCAGCAGTGACTCCAGGGGGCTGTCCTACGAGCAGTACTTC; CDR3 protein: CASSDSRGLSYEQYF
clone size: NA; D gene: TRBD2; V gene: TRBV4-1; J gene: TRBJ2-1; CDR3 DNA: TGCGCCAGCAGCCGCCACATTAGCGGGGGGGCGGGTTACAATGAGCAGTTCTTC; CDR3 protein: CASSRHISGGAGYNEQFF
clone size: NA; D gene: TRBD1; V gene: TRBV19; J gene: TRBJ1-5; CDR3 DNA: TGTGCCAGTAGGAGACAGGGCGCGGGTCAGCCCCAGCATTTT; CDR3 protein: CASRRQGAGQPQHF
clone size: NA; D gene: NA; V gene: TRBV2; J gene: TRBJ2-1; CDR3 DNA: TGTGCCAGCAGGGCTTACAATGAGCAGTTCTTC; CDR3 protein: CASRAYNEQFF
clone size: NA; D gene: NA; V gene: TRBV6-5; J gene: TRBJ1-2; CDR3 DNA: TGTGCCAGCAGTCCAGGGTTCTATGGCTACACCTTC; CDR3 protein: CASSPGFYGYTF
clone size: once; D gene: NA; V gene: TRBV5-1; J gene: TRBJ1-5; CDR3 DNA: TGCGCCAGCAGCTTGGGACATCAACAGCCCCAGCATTTT; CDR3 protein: CASSLGHQQPQHF
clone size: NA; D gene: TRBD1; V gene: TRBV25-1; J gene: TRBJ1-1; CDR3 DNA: TGTGCCAGCAGGAGTGGACAGGGGGCGACTGAAGCTTTCTTT; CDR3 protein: CASRSGQGATEAFF
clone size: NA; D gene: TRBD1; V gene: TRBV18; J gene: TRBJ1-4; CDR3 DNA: TGTGCCAGCTCACCCGGGACAGTTGAAAAACTGTTTTTT; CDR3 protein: CASSPGTVEKLFF
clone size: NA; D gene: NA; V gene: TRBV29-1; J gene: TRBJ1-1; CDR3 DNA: TGCAGCGTCTTCTCGGGGACTGAAGCTTTCTTT; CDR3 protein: CSVFSGTEAFF
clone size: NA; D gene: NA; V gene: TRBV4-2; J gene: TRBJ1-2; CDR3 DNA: TGTGCCAGCAGCCAGGGAACAGGGTTGGGCTACACCTTC; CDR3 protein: CASSQGTGLGYTF
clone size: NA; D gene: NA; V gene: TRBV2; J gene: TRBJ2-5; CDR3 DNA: TGTGCCAGCAGTGAAGCGGGGGCTAGTATTGAGACCCAGTACTTC; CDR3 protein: CASSEAGASIETQYF
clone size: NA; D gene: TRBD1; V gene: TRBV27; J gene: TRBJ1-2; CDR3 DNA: TGTGCCAGCAGTTTTCGGCCAGGGGGAGGCTACACCTTC; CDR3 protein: CASSFRPGGGYTF
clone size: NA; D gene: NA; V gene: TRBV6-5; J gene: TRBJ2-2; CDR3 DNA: TGTGCCAGCAGTTACGGCGCGGGTCGGGCCGGGGAGCTGTTTTTT; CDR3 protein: CASSYGAGRAGELFF
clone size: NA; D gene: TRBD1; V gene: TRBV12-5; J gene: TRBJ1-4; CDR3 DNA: TGTGCTAGTGGTTTGGGGACAGGGGGTACTAATGAAAAACTGTTTTTT; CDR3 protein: CASGLGTGGTNEKLFF
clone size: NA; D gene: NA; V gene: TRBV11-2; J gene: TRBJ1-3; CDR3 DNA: TGTGCCAGCAGTCCGACAGTGGCCGGAAACACCATATATTTT; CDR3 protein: CASSPTVAGNTIYF
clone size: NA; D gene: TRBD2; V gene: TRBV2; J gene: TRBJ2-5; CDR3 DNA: TGTGCCAGCAGGGGACTAGAAGAGACCCAGTACTTC; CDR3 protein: CASRGLEETQYF
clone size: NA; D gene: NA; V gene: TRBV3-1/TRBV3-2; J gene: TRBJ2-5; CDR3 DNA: TGTGCCAGCAGCCAGCCCCCGAGGCGGGGGACCCAGTACTTC; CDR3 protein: CASSQPPRRGTQYF
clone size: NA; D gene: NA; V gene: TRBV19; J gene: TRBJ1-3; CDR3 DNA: TGTGCCAGTAGTTCCCTAACCGGGACATACTCTGGAAACACCATATATTTT; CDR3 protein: CASSSLTGTYSGNTIYF
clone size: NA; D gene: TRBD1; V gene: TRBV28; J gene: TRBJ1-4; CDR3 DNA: TGTGCCAGCAGTCAAGGACAGGCCTATAATGAAAAACTGTTTTTT; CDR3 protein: CASSQGQAYNEKLFF
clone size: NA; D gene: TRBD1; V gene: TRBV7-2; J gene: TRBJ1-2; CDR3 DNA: TGTGCCAGCAGCAGGACAGGGACTCGAGCTAACTATGGCTACACCTTC; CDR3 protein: CASSRTGTRANYGYTF
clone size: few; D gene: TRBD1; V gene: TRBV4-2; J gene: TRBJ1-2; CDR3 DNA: TGTGCCAGCAGCGGTCAGAACACCGGGACAGCCTATGGCTACACCTTC; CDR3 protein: CASSGQNTGTAYGYTF
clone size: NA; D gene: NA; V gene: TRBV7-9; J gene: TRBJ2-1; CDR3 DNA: TGTGCCAGCAGCCCTTACAATGAGCAGTTCTTC; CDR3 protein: CASSPYNEQFF
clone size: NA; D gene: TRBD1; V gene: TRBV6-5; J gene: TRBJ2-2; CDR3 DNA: TGTGCCAGCCCCGGTGGGACAGAGTCCGGGGAGCTGTTTTTT; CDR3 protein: CASPGGTESGELFF
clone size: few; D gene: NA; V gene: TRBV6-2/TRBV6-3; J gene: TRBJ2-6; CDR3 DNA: TGTGCCAGCAGTCCCCCGCGGGCCGGCTCTGGGGCCAACGTCCTGACTTTC; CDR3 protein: CASSPPRAGSGANVLTF
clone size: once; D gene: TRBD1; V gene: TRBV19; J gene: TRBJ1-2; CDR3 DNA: TGTGCCAGTAAGGATCAATGGACAGGGGGCGATTATGGCTACACCTTC; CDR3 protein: CASKDQWTGGDYGYTF
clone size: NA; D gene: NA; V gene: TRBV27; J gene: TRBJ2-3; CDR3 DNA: TGTGCCAGCGCCGTTTACGGGGGAACTAGCACAGATACGCAGTATTTT; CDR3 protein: CASAVYGGTSTDTQYF
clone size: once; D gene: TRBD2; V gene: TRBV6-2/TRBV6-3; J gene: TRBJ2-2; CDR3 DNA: TGTGCCAGCAGTCTTAGCGGGGGGCCGAACACCGGGGAGCTGTTTTTT; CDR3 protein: CASSLSGGPNTGELFF
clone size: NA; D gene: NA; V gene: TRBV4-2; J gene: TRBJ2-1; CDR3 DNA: TGTGCCAGCAGCCAAGACCCGGATGAGCAGTTCTTC; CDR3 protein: CASSQDPDEQFF
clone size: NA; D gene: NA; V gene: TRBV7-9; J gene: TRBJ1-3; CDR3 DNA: TGTGCCAGCAGCCGGGCGGGGGGAAACACCATATATTTT; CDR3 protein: CASSRAGGNTIYF
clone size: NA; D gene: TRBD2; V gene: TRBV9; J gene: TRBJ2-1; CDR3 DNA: TGTGCCAGCAGCGACCTAAACCGGGGGGACAATGAGCAGTTCTTC; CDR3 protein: CASSDLNRGDNEQFF
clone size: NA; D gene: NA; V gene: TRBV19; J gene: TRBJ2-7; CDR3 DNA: TGTGCCAGTAGTATGGGGCAGGACTCCTACGAGCAGTACTTC; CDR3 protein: CASSMGQDSYEQYF